This note documents a single T cell receptor (beta chain) sequence. Other DNA sequences of this sample code for an identical CDR3. TCRdb keeps only in-frame clones here, not all; method: immunoSEQ multiplex PCR. The sample carries 150,000 to 200,000 clones, over 60% recorded once. The CDR3 length is 14 residues. Germline V gene data show CDR1 as MNHEY and CDR2 as SVGAGI. V lost 2 bases and J lost 0, with 7 bases in between. This entry comes from a study of blood T cell repertoires in COVID-19. For the study at large: The United States, Italy and Spain provided the acute and convalescent COVID-19 samples.

This TCR came from a man aged 55 to 70 with acute or convalescent COVID-19. Input material: peripheral blood. The chain joins TRBV6-5 to TRBJ1-2; D might be TRBD1 (5 bases). The CDR3: CASSYGTANYGYTF. CDR3 sequence (DNA): TGTGCCAGCAGTTACGGGACTGCTAACTATGGCTACACCTTC.